This T cell receptor beta chain was identified during a study of molecular identifiers for immune sequencing clone quantification. TCRdb independently ran MiXCR on the PCR reads; one entry per CDR3 protein. The sample has some 580,000 distinct CDR3 sequences, less than 30% seen once; the top ten hold about 0.78%. Of note for this clonotype: A read error may produce the germline difference seen at one junction end.

CDR1 and CDR2 (germline): LNHDA, SQIVND (reference sequence). The CDR3 is 15 residues long. Sequencing was performed on naive CD8+ T cells from blood, with Jurkat cell RNA spiked in. Documented subset: FACS-sorted CD8+CD4-CCR7+CD45RA+ naive T cells. The TCR was taken from a human donor in good health. Some libraries in this study had Jurkat cell RNA spiked in. This sequence joins TRBV19 and TRBJ1-5; no clear D gene. The CDR3 bases are TGTGCAAGTACCGTGGACTCCTATAGCAATCAGCCCCAGCATTTT. Its protein is CASTVDSYSNQPQHF. The full variable domain, in which reference TRBV19 and TRBJ1-5 provide the parts outside the CDR3, is DGGITQSPKYLFRKEGQNVTLSCEQNLNHDAMYWYRQDPGQGLRLIYYSQIVNDFQKGDIAEGYSVSREKKESFPLTVTSAQKNPTAFYLCASTVDSYSNQPQHFGDGTRLSIL.